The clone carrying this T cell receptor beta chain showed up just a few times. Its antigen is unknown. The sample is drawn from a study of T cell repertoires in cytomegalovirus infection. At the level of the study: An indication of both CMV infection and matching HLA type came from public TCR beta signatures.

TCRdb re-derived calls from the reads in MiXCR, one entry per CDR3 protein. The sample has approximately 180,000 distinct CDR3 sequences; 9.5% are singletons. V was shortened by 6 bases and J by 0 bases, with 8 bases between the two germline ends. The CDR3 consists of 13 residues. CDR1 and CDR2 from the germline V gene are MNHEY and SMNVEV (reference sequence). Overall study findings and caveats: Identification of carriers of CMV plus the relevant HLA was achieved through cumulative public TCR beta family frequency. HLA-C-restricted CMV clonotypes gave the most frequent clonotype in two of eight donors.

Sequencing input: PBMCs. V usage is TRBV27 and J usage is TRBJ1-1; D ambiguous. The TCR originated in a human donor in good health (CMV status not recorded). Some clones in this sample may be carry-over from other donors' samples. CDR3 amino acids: CASSPHLNTEAFF. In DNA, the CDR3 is TGTGCCAGCAGCCCACATCTGAACACTGAAGCTTTCTTT.